A single sample is the source of the 26 T cell receptor beta chains below, sequenced in a study of Ad26.COV2.S vaccination and SARS-CoV-2 variants. Specified treatment: about 20 received Ad26.COV2.S at low or high dose, single or two shots; five or six received placebo; per-sample allocation not given. Sampling took place 63 days after the first vaccine or placebo injection. Repertoires were generated with immunoSEQ multiplex PCR, while TCRdb's copy carries only in-frame clones and drops some. Here the sample spans 250,000 to 300,000 clones, 87% being singletons. The source was peripheral blood, collected in a trial of Ad26.COV2.S vaccine versus placebo. The receptor set was obtained from a person aged 18-65 years who received the Ad26.COV2.S COVID-19 vaccine or a placebo.

This clone was picked up one time. The CDR3 region is CASKDWSSGANVLTF. Written as DNA, the CDR3 is TGTGCCAGCAAGGACTGGAGCTCTGGGGCCAACGTCCTGACTTTC. This chain joins TRBV19 and TRBJ2-6; possible D gene TRBD2, 5 bases. The CDR3 runs 15 residues. The germline V gene encodes CDR1 LNHDA and CDR2 SQIVND (reference sequence). Trimming shortened V by 9 bases and J by 0 bases, and 12 bases separated the two germline ends.

The chain is built from TRBV18 and TRBJ2-1; D is possibly TRBD2 (5 bases). Trimming cost V 3 bases and J 8 bases, with 17 bases left between them. Germline CDR1 KGHSH, CDR2 LQKENI. CDR3 size: 15 residues. CDR3 sequence reads: CASSPRGLFGDEQFF. CDR3 nucleotide sequence: TGTGCCAGCTCACCCAGAGGGCTCTTCGGCGATGAGCAGTTCTTC.

The V gene is TRBV7-2, the J gene TRBJ1-2; D possibly corresponds to TRBD1 (6 bases). Trimming stripped 0 bases from V and 2 bases from J, with 13 bases between. CDR3 length equals 16 residues. Germline lookup yields CDR1 SGHTA and CDR2 FQGNSA. CDR3 DNA: TGTGCCAGCAGCTTAGCGTCCGCAGGGGCCAACTATGGCTACACCTTC. Protein: CASSLASAGANYGYTF.

The chain recombines TRBV5-4 with TRBJ1-6, with a tentative D call TRBD1 (6 bases). Looked up from germline, CDR1 is SGHNT and CDR2 is YYREEE (reference sequence). This CDR3 spans 16 amino acids. V gave up 3 bases and J gave up 7 bases, with 17 bases separating them. The CDR3 region has the DNA TGTGCCAGCAGCTGGGGATCTGGAGGGGGGAATTCACCCCTCCACTTT. It specifies CASSWGSGGGNSPLHF.

In its sample, this clone was seen a few times. V usage is TRBV10-1 and J usage is TRBJ1-1; D may be TRBD1 (5 bases). V was clipped by 7 bases and J by 3 bases, with 12 bases between them. Germline-derived CDR1 and CDR2 are WNHNN and SYGVQD (reference sequence). The CDR3 is 13 residues long. In nucleotides, the CDR3 is TGCGCCAGCACCCAGGGTTTTGACACTGAAGCTTTCTTT. It translates to CASTQGFDTEAFF.

This chain connects TRBV7-8 to TRBJ2-2; possibly TRBD1 for D (6 bases). This CDR3 is built from 16 residues. Trimming removed 2 bases from V and 2 bases from J, with 12 bases in between. Germline loops: CDR1 SGHVS, CDR2 FQNEAQ. Here the CDR3 DNA reads TGTGCCAGCAGCTTATACCCAGGGGTAAACACCGGGGAGCTGTTTTTT. Translation gives CASSLYPGVNTGELFF.

The gene calls are TRBV13 and TRBJ2-1; 10 positions match TRBD2. The CDR3 has 15 amino acids. J was trimmed by 9 bases and V by 3 bases; bases with no gene match: 8. CDR1 is PRHDT and CDR2 is FYEKMQ in the germline V gene (reference sequence). The CDR3 sequence is CASSFRAGGPFEQFF. CDR3 DNA sequence: TGTGCCAGCAGCTTCCGAGCGGGGGGGCCGTTTGAGCAGTTCTTC.

This clone was detected only once. The chain employs TRBV7-8 and TRBJ2-3, with D possibly being TRBD2 (5 bases). V was cut by 7 bases and J by 0 bases, with 11 bases left in between. In germline, CDR1 is SGHVS, CDR2 FQNEAQ. The CDR3 is 14 residues long. CDR3 sequence (DNA): TGTGCCAGCAATGAGGGTAGGAGCACAGATACGCAGTATTTT. It encodes CASNEGRSTDTQYF. The complete variable domain, with remaining parts taken from reference TRBV7-8 and TRBJ2-3, reads GAGVSQSPRYKVAKRGQDVALRCDPISGHVSLFWYQQALGQGPEFLTYFQNEAQLDKSGLPSDRFFAERPEGSVSTLKIQRTQQEDSAVYLCASNEGRSTDTQYFGPGTRLTVL.

In this sample, this clone turned up a few times. The CDR3 nucleotides read TGCGCCAGCAGCCAACAAGGATTGCTTGGAAACACCATATATTTT. Residues: CASSQQGLLGNTIYF. The chain links TRBV4-1 to TRBJ1-3; the D is unclear. Looked up from germline, CDR1 is MGHRA and CDR2 is YSYEKL. CDR3 size: 15 residues. V dropped 2 bases and J dropped 3 bases, with 11 bases sitting between them.

This chain links TRBV3-1 (or the pseudogene TRBV3-2) with TRBJ1-6; no firm D call. With 8 bases removed from V and 10 bases from J, the gap between germline ends came to 12 bases. CDR3 length: 12 amino acids. In germline, CDR1 is LGHDT, CDR2 YNNKEL (reference sequence). The CDR3 DNA reads as TGTGCCAGCCGGGATGGAGGGTCACCCCTCCACTTT. This gives the protein CASRDGGSPLHF.

This clone showed up just a few times. This chain connects TRBV7-2 to TRBJ2-1; tentatively, D is TRBD1 (5 bases). V was trimmed by 6 bases and J by 4 bases, leaving 13 bases between them. Germline CDR1 and CDR2: SGHTA and FQGNSA. There are 14 residues in the CDR3. CDR3 sequence (DNA): TGTGCCAGCAGGCCGCCTGGGGCATACAATGAGCAGTTCTTC. Translated, it gives CASRPPGAYNEQFF.

The J gene is TRBJ1-1, the V gene TRBV19, with 10 bases matching TRBD1. CDR3 length equals 16 residues. Per germline, CDR1 LNHDA and CDR2 SQIVND (reference sequence). Losses at the gene ends were 0 bases for V and 4 bases for J; bases not matched to a gene: 5. CDR3 loop: CASSIEGQGIATEAFF. CDR3 nucleotide sequence: TGTGCCAGTAGTATAGAGGGACAGGGGATCGCCACTGAAGCTTTCTTT.

This clone occurred once. J is TRBJ1-2 and V is TRBV2, with D possibly TRBD1 on 5 matching bases. This CDR3 is 13 amino acids long. V was pared by 5 bases and J by 6 bases, with 13 bases between. Germline loops: CDR1 SNHLY, CDR2 FYNNEI. This chain's CDR3 is CASSIQGGDGYTF. Written as DNA, the CDR3 is TGTGCCAGCAGTATCCAGGGTGGAGATGGCTACACCTTC.

The chain links TRBV7-6 to TRBJ1-2; a weak D match, TRBD1 (6 bases). Germline V gene data show CDR1 as SGHVS and CDR2 as FNYEAQ. The germline V and J ends were trimmed by 1 base and 0 bases, with 15 bases remaining between them. The CDR3 spans 17 residues. Here the CDR3 reads CASSLDRGGASNYGYTF. The DNA of the CDR3 is TGTGCCAGCAGCTTAGATCGAGGGGGAGCCTCTAACTATGGCTACACCTTC.

In this sample, this clone turned up once. This chain links TRBV30 with TRBJ1-5; maybe TRBD1 (5 bases). Trimming removed 0 bases from V and 1 base from J, with 10 bases in between. CDR3 length: 15 residues. Germline values: CDR1 GTSNPN, CDR2 SVGIG (reference sequence). The CDR3 bases are TGTGCCTGGAGTGTAGGGGATACAAGCAATCAGCCCCAGCATTTT. Translated, it gives CAWSVGDTSNQPQHF.

CDR3 residues: CAISRQGGDYGYTF. In DNA form, the CDR3 reads TGTGCCATCAGTAGACAGGGCGGGGACTATGGCTACACCTTC. The chain joins TRBV10-3 to TRBJ1-2; 7 bases match TRBD1. The germline gives CDR1 ENHRY, CDR2 SYGVKD. V lost 5 bases and J lost 3; bases outside the gene matches: 6. The CDR3 has 14 residues.

This chain uses TRBV11-2 with TRBJ1-1; D not resolved. Deletions cut 5 bases from V and 3 bases from J, with 13 bases between. The CDR3 spans 14 residues. Germline loops: CDR1 SGHAT, CDR2 FQNNGV. CDR3 DNA sequence: TGTGCCAGCAGCCCCCAAATCGGGGACACTGAAGCTTTCTTT. This gives the protein CASSPQIGDTEAFF.

This clone appeared once. The chain employs TRBV5-1 and TRBJ1-5; no firm D call. The V gene lost 1 base and the J gene lost 5 bases, with 7 bases spanning the gap. This CDR3 contains 13 residues. Per the germline V gene, CDR1 is SGHRS and CDR2 is YFSETQ. The CDR3 nucleotides are TGCGCCAGCAGCTTGAATAGGGATCAGCCCCAGCATTTT. Translated, it gives CASSLNRDQPQHF.

The chain has TRBV5-1 and TRBJ2-3, with TRBD2 matching over 15 bases. The germline CDR1 and CDR2 sequences are SGHRS and YFSETQ. The J segment lost 6 bases and the V segment lost 4 bases, leaving 0 bases of the junction unmatched. CDR3 length equals 14 residues. This CDR3 is CASSGTSGRDTQYF. The CDR3 DNA reads TGCGCCAGCAGCGGGACTAGCGGGAGGGATACGCAGTATTTT.

This chain uses TRBV27 with TRBJ1-1, with D uncertain. V lost 6 bases, J lost 4 bases, and 15 bases lay in between. CDR1 is MNHEY and CDR2 is SMNVEV in the germline V gene (reference sequence). CDR3 length: 14 amino acids. The CDR3 DNA reads as TGTGCCAGCAGAATGGGAGGGTTGTCCACTGAAGCTTTCTTT. Protein product: CASRMGGLSTEAFF.

V gene TRBV19 combines with J gene TRBJ2-7; TRBD1 matches at 9 bases. The germline V gene encodes CDR1 LNHDA and CDR2 SQIVND (reference sequence). The junction had 9 bases not matched to a gene; V was cut back by 5 bases and J by 4 bases. The CDR3 covers 15 residues. The CDR3 bases are TGTGCCAGTAGTTCCAAACAGGGGGCCCTATACGAGCAGTACTTC. This translates into CASSSKQGALYEQYF.

V is TRBV12-5 and J is TRBJ2-7; D unresolved. The CDR3 covers 13 residues. Trimming stripped 0 bases from V and 0 bases from J, with 3 bases between. Germline loops: CDR1 LGHNT, CDR2 FRNRAP. The CDR3 protein is CASGLVHSYEQYF. DNA for the CDR3: TGTGCTAGTGGTTTGGTACACTCCTACGAGCAGTACTTC.

The J gene is TRBJ2-5, the V gene TRBV11-2; D is unclear. Germline V gives CDR1 SGHAT, CDR2 FQNNGV. The germline V and J ends were trimmed by 3 bases and 4 bases, with 9 bases remaining between them. The CDR3 sequence is 13 residues long. CDR3 in amino acids: CASSLSTGETQYF. CDR3 bases: TGTGCCAGCAGCTTGAGCACGGGAGAGACCCAGTACTTC.

The chain combines TRBV2 with TRBJ2-2; 9 bases fit TRBD2. The V and J ends lost 4 bases and 5 bases, in that order; junction bases with no gene match: 5. This CDR3 has 15 residues. Looked up from germline, CDR1 is SNHLY and CDR2 is FYNNEI. This chain's CDR3 is CASSGREGWTGELFF. CDR3 coding DNA: TGTGCCAGCAGTGGGCGGGAGGGCTGGACCGGGGAGCTGTTTTTT.

This clone was found a few times. The J gene is TRBJ2-7, the V gene TRBV9, with 7 nucleotides matching TRBD1. The CDR3 has 15 residues. V shed 2 bases, J shed 4 bases, and the junction held 9 bases outside the gene matches. Per germline, CDR1 SGDLS and CDR2 YYNGEE. The CDR3 loop is CASSVGQARGYEQYF. The CDR3 DNA reads TGTGCCAGCAGCGTCGGACAGGCAAGAGGATACGAGCAGTACTTC.

The rearrangement joins TRBV5-1 to TRBJ1-1; D not resolved. The V gene's germline CDR1 is SGHRS and CDR2 YFSETQ. V was trimmed by 3 bases and J by 2 bases, leaving 14 bases between them. The CDR3 runs to 15 residues. The DNA of the CDR3 is TGCGCCAGCAGCTCGTTGAGAGGGCAAAACACTGAAGCTTTCTTT. Translation: CASSSLRGQNTEAFF.